This TCR beta chain was documented in a study of T cell clonality in common variable immunodeficiency. The study, taken as a whole, reports: Fewer deletions and N-nucleotide insertions were reportedly seen in common variable immunodeficiency TCR beta sequences. CVID patient heterogeneity limited repertoire-clinical complication correlations.

Only a few counts were recorded for this clone. What it binds is not known. Measured with immunoSEQ multiplex PCR; TCRdb has only the in-frame clones, and not every one. Altogether around 30,000 clones were found in the sample, and no singletons occur. Both groups were predominantly of Caucasian heritage. For at least one year, all CVID subjects received replacement immunoglobulin. The TCR was taken from a human donor with common variable immunodeficiency. Sample: peripheral blood mononuclear cells.

The sequenced CDR3 bases are TGTGCCAGCAGCCCAGGACAGGGGATGGGGCCC. Translation: CASSPGQGMGP. The whole CDR3 reads CASSPGQGMGPQHF. This chain uses TRBV7-9 with TRBJ1-5, with TRBD1 matching 9 bases. The CDR3 is cut off 3 residues early in the read; its end comes from the germline J gene. Germline CDR1 is SEHNR and CDR2 is FQNEAQ (reference sequence). The CDR3 contains 14 residues. The ends lost 5 bases at V and 9 bases at J; junction bases unmatched: 8.